Listed below are T cell receptor beta chains from one sample, sequenced in a study of blood T cell repertoires in COVID-19. This table comes from immunoSEQ multiplex PCR, and its TCRdb copy is limited to in-frame clones, with some not included. The table has under 250,000 clones, approximately 83% seen once. Sample: peripheral blood. The receptor source for this set is a human donor in a cohort sampled during active COVID-19. The CDR3 runs from the conserved cysteine through the conserved F or W. D genes are given only for firm matches. Not every row has a clone size; where given, it reads once, few, many or a size class.

d_gene | j_gene | v_gene | abundance | CDR3nt | CDR3aa
TRBD1 | TRBJ1-2 | TRBV27 | - | TGTGCCAGCAGTTTATCTGGGACAGGGGTAAATGGCTACACCTTC | CASSLSGTGVNGYTF
- | TRBJ2-3 | TRBV6-4 | - | TGTGCCAGCAGTGACTCGCCTAGCTTCGGCACAGATACGCAGTATTTT | CASSDSPSFGTDTQYF
- | TRBJ2-2 | TRBV6-5 | - | TGTGCCAGCTTCGGGCGGGGGAACACCGGGGAGCTGTTTTTT | CASFGRGNTGELFF
TRBD2 | TRBJ2-5 | TRBV5-1 | - | TGCGCCAGCAGCTTGAATGGCGGGGGGCGGGAGACCCAGTACTTC | CASSLNGGGRETQYF
TRBD1 | TRBJ2-1 | TRBV24-1 | once | TGTGCCACCAGTGCCGGGACAGGTTTTATCGATGAGCAGTTCTTC | CATSAGTGFIDEQFF
TRBD2 | TRBJ2-7 | TRBV4-1 | - | TGCGCCAGCAGCCAAGAAGAAAGACTAGCGGGGGGGAGCTCCTACGAGCAGTACTTC | CASSQEERLAGGSSYEQYF
- | TRBJ2-7 | TRBV30 | - | TGTGCCTGGAGGGGCACAGCCTACGAGCAGTACTTC | CAWRGTAYEQYF
TRBD1 | TRBJ2-7 | TRBV5-4 | - | TGTGCCAGCAGCTTGGCCGGGGCACAGGGGGGTGGAGAGCAGTACTTC | CASSLAGAQGGGEQYF
- | TRBJ2-7 | TRBV20-1 | - | TGCAGTGCTAGAAAGGAGCACGAGCAGTACTTC | CSARKEHEQYF
- | TRBJ2-6 | TRBV6-4 | - | TGTGCCAGCAGTGCAAGAGGACAGTCCTCTGGGGCCAACGTCCTGACTTTC | CASSARGQSSGANVLTF
- | TRBJ2-7 | TRBV4-1 | - | TGCGCCAGCAGCCAATTCCCCCAAGAGGAGCAGTACTTC | CASSQFPQEEQYF
TRBD2 | TRBJ2-1 | TRBV19 | - | TGTGCCAGTAGGAGCGGGGGGTCATACAATGAGCAGTTCTTC | CASRSGGSYNEQFF
TRBD1 | TRBJ1-2 | TRBV24-1 | few | TGTGCCACCTCGGACAGGGGATATGGCTACACCTTC | CATSDRGYGYTF
TRBD2 | TRBJ2-5 | TRBV5-1 | - | TGCGCCAGCAGCGAAGAGGGACTAGCGTGGAAAGAGACCCAGTACTTC | CASSEEGLAWKETQYF
TRBD1 | TRBJ1-5 | TRBV4-1 | - | TGCGCCAGCAGCCAAGAGTGGGACAGGTACGGTGCTCAGCCCCAGCATTTT | CASSQEWDRYGAQPQHF
- | TRBJ1-1 | TRBV11-2 | - | TGTGCCAGCAGGAAGGGGGTAGGCACTGAAGCTTTCTTT | CASRKGVGTEAFF
TRBD2 | TRBJ2-1 | TRBV10-3 | - | TGTGCCATCAGTCCCGCAAAGGGGCGGGGGACCGCCAATGAGCAGTTCTTC | CAISPAKGRGTANEQFF
- | TRBJ2-7 | TRBV18 | - | TGTGCCAGCTCACCACCGTCGGGTTCCTCCTACGAGCAGTACTTC | CASSPPSGSSYEQYF
- | TRBJ1-2 | TRBV5-1 | - | TGCGCCAGCAAACGGAGTATAGGGGTAGATGGCTACACCTTC | CASKRSIGVDGYTF
- | TRBJ2-2 | TRBV12-5 | few | TGTGCTAGTGGTTTGGTCGGTCCCGGGGAGCTGTTTTTT | CASGLVGPGELFF
- | TRBJ1-2 | TRBV6-1 | - | TGTGCCAGCAGTGAAGCGCGGGGGGATGGCTACACCTTC | CASSEARGDGYTF
TRBD1 | TRBJ1-2 | TRBV28 | - | TGTGCCAGCATAGCAGGGGGCAACGATGGCTACACCTTC | CASIAGGNDGYTF
TRBD1 | TRBJ1-5 | TRBV25-1 | - | TGTGCCAGCAGTGAAACGCCCGGCAGGGGGCGAAATCAGCCCCAGCATTTT | CASSETPGRGRNQPQHF
- | TRBJ2-1 | TRBV7-9 | - | TGTGCCAGCAGCTTATTTGCGAGCGGAAATGAGCAGTTCTTC | CASSLFASGNEQFF
TRBD2 | TRBJ2-5 | TRBV5-1 | few | TGCGCCAGCAGGGCGGGGGAAGAGACCCAGTACTTC | CASRAGEETQYF
- | TRBJ1-5 | TRBV5-6 | - | TGTGCCAGCAGCTTGGCCGCAGGGGCCGGAGGCCAGCCCCAGCATTTT | CASSLAAGAGGQPQHF
- | TRBJ2-7 | TRBV21-1 | - | - | CASSKVGQGTCEQYF
- | TRBJ2-3 | TRBV5-6 | - | TGTGCCAGCAGCTTGTACTTTGAGCGGAGCACAGATACGCAGTATTTT | CASSLYFERSTDTQYF
- | TRBJ2-7 | TRBV10-3 | once | TGTGCCATCAGTGATGGGACTTACGAGCAGTACTTC | CAISDGTYEQYF
- | TRBJ1-6 | TRBV30 | - | TGTGCCTGGAGTGGAAGGGGATTCGACTCACCCCTCCACTTT | CAWSGRGFDSPLHF
TRBD1 | TRBJ2-7 | TRBV27 | - | TGTGCCAGCAGTGACAGGGGAAGAGGGGAGCAGTACTTC | CASSDRGRGEQYF
- | TRBJ2-3 | TRBV27 | - | TGTGCCAGCAGTTTAACACCCCGAACAGATACGCAGTATTTT | CASSLTPRTDTQYF
- | TRBJ1-6 | TRBV30 | - | TGTGCCTGGAGTCTCGGGGGGCGGGATTCACCCCTCCACTTT | CAWSLGGRDSPLHF
TRBD2 | TRBJ2-7 | TRBV15 | - | TGTGCCACCAGCAGTCTCAAGCGGGGTCCCGAGCAGTACTTC | CATSSLKRGPEQYF
- | TRBJ1-6 | TRBV6-5 | - | TGTGCCAGCAGCTTGAGGTACACCGGGGAGTCACCCCTCCACTTT | CASSLRYTGESPLHF
TRBD2 | TRBJ2-3 | TRBV5-1 | - | TGCGCCAGCAGCCCCGGAATAGCGGGTCGCACAGATACGCAGTATTTT | CASSPGIAGRTDTQYF
TRBD2 | TRBJ2-2 | TRBV7-2 | few | TGTGCCAGCAGCCCCGGACTAGCGACCGGGGAGCTGTTTTTT | CASSPGLATGELFF
TRBD2 | TRBJ2-5 | TRBV6-6 | - | TGTGCCAGCCTAGATGGGACTAGCGGGCGGGAGACCCAGTACTTC | CASLDGTSGRETQYF